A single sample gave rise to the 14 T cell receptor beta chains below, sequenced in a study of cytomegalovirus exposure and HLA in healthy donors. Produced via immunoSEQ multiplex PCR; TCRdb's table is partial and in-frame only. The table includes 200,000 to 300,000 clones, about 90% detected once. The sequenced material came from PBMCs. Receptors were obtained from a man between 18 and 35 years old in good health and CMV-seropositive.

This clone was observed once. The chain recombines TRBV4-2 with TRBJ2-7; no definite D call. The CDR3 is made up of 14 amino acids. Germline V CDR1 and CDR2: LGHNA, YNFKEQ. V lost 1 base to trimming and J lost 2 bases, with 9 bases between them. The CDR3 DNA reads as TGTGCCAGCAGCCAAGTCGGAGCGACCTACGAGCAGTACTTC. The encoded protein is CASSQVGATYEQYF.

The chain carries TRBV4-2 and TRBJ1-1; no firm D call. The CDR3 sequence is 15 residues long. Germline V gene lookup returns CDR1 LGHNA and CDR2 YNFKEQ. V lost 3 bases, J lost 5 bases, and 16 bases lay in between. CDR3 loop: CASSHHAEGRTEAFF. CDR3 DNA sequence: TGTGCCAGCAGCCACCACGCGGAGGGTCGGACTGAAGCTTTCTTT.

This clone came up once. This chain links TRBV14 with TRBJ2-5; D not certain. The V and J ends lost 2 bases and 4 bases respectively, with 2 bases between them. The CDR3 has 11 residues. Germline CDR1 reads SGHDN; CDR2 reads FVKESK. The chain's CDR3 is CASSQSETQYF. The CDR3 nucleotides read TGTGCCAGCAGCCAATCAGAGACCCAGTACTTC.

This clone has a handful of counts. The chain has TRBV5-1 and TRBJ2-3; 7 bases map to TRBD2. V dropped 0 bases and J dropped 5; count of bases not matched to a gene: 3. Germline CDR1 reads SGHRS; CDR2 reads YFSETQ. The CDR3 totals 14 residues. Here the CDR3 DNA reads TGCGCCAGCAGCTTGGAGCGGGGTGGAGATACGCAGTATTTT. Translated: CASSLERGGDTQYF.

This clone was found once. The CDR3 is CASSLGQGADTQYF. CDR3 DNA: TGTGCCAGCAGCCTCGGACAGGGGGCAGATACGCAGTATTTT. The gene calls are TRBV14 and TRBJ2-3, with 10 nucleotides matching TRBD1. The CDR3 runs 14 residues. J lost 4 bases, V lost 4 bases, and 2 bases had no gene match. Germline V CDR1 and CDR2: SGHDN, FVKESK. Complete variable domain (other parts from reference TRBV14 and TRBJ2-3): EAGVTQFPSHSVIEKGQTVTLRCDPISGHDNLYWYRRVMGKEIKFLLHFVKESKQDESGMPNNRFLAERTGGTYSTLKVQPAELEDSGVYFCASSLGQGADTQYFGPGTRLTVL.

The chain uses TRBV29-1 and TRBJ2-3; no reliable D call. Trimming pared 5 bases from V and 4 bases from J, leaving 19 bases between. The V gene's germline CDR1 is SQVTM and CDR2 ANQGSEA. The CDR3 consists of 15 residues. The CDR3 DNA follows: TGCAGCGTTCTCCGTGAGCGTTGGTTTTCAGATACGCAGTATTTT. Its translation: CSVLRERWFSDTQYF.

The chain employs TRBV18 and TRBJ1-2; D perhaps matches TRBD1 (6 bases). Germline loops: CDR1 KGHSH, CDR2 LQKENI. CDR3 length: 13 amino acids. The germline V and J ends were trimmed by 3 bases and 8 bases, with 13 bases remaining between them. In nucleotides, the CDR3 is TGTGCCAGCTCACCTTCGGACAGCAGGGGCTACACCTTC. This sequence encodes CASSPSDSRGYTF.

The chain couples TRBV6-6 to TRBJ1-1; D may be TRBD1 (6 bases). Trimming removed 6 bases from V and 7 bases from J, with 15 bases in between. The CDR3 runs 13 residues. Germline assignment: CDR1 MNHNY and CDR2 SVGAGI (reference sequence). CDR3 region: CASSPPGTFEAFF. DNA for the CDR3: TGTGCCAGCAGCCCTCCTGGGACATTTGAAGCTTTCTTT.

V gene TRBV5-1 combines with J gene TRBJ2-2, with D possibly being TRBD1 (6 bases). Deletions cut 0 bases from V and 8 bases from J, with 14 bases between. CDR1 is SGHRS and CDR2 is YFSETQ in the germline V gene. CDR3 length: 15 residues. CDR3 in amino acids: CASSLARQGPGELFF. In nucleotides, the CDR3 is TGCGCCAGCAGCTTGGCCCGGCAGGGGCCAGGGGAGCTGTTTTTT.

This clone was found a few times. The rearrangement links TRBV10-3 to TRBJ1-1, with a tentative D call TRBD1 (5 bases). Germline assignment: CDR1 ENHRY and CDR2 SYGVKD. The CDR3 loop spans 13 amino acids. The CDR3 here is CASWGQENTEAFF. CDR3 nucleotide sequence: TGTGCATCTTGGGGCCAAGAGAACACTGAAGCTTTCTTT.

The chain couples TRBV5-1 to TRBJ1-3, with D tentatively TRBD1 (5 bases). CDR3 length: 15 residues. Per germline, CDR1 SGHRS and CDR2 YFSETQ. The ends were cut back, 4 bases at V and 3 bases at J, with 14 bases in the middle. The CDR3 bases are TGCGCCAGCAGCGTTCTCATGGGGGGTGGAAACACCATATATTTT. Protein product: CASSVLMGGGNTIYF. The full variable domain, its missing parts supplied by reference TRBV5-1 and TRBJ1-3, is KAGVTQTPRYLIKTRGQQVTLSCSPISGHRSVSWYQQTPGQGLQFLFEYFSETQRNKGNFPGRFSGRQFSNSRSEMNVSTLELGDSALYLCASSVLMGGGNTIYFGEGSWLTVV.

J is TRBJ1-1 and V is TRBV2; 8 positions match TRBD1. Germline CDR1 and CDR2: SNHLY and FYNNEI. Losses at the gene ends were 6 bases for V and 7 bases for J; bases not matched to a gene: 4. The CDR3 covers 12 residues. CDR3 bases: TGTGCCAGCAGCGACAGGGGCGATGAAGCTTTCTTT. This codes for CASSDRGDEAFF. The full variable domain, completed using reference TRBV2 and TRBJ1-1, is EPEVTQTPSHQVTQMGQEVILRCVPISNHLYFYWYRQILGQKVEFLVSFYNNEISEKSEIFDDQFSVERPDGSNFTLKIRSTKLEDSAMYFCASSDRGDEAFFGQGTRLTVV.

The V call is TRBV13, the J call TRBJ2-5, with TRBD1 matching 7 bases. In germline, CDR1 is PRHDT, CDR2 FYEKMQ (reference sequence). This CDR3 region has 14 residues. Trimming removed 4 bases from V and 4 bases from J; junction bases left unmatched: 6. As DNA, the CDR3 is TGTGCCAGCAGCTCGAGACAGGGCAGAGAGACCCAGTACTTC. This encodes CASSSRQGRETQYF.

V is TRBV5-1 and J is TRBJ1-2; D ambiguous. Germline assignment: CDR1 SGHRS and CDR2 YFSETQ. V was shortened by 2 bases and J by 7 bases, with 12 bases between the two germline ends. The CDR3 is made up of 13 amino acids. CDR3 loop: CASSFATNRGYTF. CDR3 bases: TGCGCCAGCAGCTTTGCTACAAATCGTGGCTACACCTTC. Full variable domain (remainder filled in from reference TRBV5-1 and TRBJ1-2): KAGVTQTPRYLIKTRGQQVTLSCSPISGHRSVSWYQQTPGQGLQFLFEYFSETQRNKGNFPGRFSGRQFSNSRSEMNVSTLELGDSALYLCASSFATNRGYTFGSGTRLTVV.